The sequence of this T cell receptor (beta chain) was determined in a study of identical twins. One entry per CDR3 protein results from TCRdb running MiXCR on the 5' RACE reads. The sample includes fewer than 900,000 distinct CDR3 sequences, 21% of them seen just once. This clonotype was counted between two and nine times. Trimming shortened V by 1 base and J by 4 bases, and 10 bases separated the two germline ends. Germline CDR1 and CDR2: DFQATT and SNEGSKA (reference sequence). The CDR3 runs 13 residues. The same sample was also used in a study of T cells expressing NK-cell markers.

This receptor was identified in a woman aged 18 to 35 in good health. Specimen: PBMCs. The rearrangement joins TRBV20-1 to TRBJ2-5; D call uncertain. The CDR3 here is CSARGPVVETQYF. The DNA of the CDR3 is TGCAGTGCTAGAGGACCAGTCGTAGAGACCCAGTACTTC.